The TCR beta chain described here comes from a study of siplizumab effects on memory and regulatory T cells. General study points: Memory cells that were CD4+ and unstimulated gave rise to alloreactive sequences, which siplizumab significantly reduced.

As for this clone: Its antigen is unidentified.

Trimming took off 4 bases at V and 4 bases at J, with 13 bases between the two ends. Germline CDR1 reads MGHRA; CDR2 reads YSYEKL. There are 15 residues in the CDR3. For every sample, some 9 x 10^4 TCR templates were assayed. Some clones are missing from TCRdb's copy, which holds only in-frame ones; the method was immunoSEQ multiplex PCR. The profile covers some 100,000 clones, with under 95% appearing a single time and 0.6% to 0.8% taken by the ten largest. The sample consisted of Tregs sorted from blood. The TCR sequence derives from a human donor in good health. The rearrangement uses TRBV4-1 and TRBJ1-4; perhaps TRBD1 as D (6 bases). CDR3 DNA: TGCGCCAGCAGCCCGCACAGGGCAGGTAATGAAAAACTGTTTTTT. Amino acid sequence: CASSPHRAGNEKLFF.